These 32 T cell receptor beta chains were all obtained from the same sample, sequenced in a study of T cells after posttransplantation cyclophosphamide (dated by TCRdb to about 2016). The treatment or condition label here, explained by the study, means: high-dose cyclophosphamide on days +3 and +4 as single-agent GVHD prophylaxis. For conditioning, the PTCy patients got busulfan and fludarabine, then a related or unrelated marrow graft, followed by cyclophosphamide on days +3 and +4. The method behind the library was the immunoSEQ multiplex PCR assay. What TCRdb holds here is the immuneACCESS table cut down to in-frame rearrangements. Part of the clones is not present; checked against another copy, under half of the missing clones reflect an unresolved V gene, and the others are unexplained. Counted in this sample were around 2,200 clones; approximately 68% of them appeared once. Roughly 19% of the sample goes to the ten largest clones.

The sequencing used PBMCs, collected after allogeneic stem cell transplant with posttransplant cyclophosphamide. The receptors here all came from a male patient aged 60 to 75 who received an allogeneic stem cell transplant from a related donor and was CMV-positive. After a transplant, some of the T cells may come from the graft donor.

This clone ranks as large (0.1 to 1%). The CDR3 reads CASSPSDTEAFF. CDR3 DNA sequence: TGTGCCAGCAGCCCGAGTGACACTGAAGCTTTCTTT. The chain joins TRBV9 to TRBJ1-1; no clear D gene. The ends were cut back, 4 bases at V and 3 bases at J, with 7 bases in the middle. The CDR3 totals 12 residues. CDR1 is SGDLS and CDR2 is YYNGEE in the germline V gene.

The chain employs TRBV2 and TRBJ2-7; no reliable D call. This CDR3 region has 14 residues. Germline V gene lookup returns CDR1 SNHLY and CDR2 FYNNEI. Trimming removed 7 bases from V and 7 bases from J, with 20 bases in between. CDR3 amino acids: CASTNRLARGEQYF. CDR3 bases: TGTGCCAGCACCAACCGGTTGGCCCGAGGTGAGCAGTACTTC.

This rearrangement joins TRBV5-4 to TRBJ2-1; TRBD2 is a possible D gene (5 bases). The CDR3 loop spans 11 amino acids. Trimming took off 1 base at V and 9 bases at J, with 5 bases between the two ends. Germline lookup yields CDR1 SGHNT and CDR2 YYREEE (reference sequence). CDR3 nucleotides: TGTGCCAGCAGCTTGAGCGGTGAGCAGTTCTTC. Its protein product is CASSLSGEQFF.

The gene calls are TRBV11-1 and TRBJ1-2; the match to TRBD1 covers 7 bases. Germline CDR1 is SGHAT and CDR2 is FQDESV (reference sequence). The CDR3 spans 14 residues. V was pared by 5 bases and J by 1 base, with 4 bases of the junction left unmatched. CDR3 nucleotide sequence: TGTGCCAGCAGCCGAGGGGGCAATAACTATGGCTACACCTTC. Its translation is CASSRGGNNYGYTF.

There are a few counts of this clone. The chain recombines TRBV10-1 with TRBJ2-7, with 9 bases aligning to TRBD2. V was clipped by 0 bases and J by 3 bases; unmatched bases: 12. The CDR3 covers 18 residues. Looked up from germline, CDR1 is WNHNN and CDR2 is SYGVQD (reference sequence). CDR3 protein: CASSESFFGTSGYYEQYF. CDR3 nucleotide sequence: TGCGCCAGCAGTGAGTCGTTCTTCGGAACTAGCGGGTACTACGAGCAGTACTTC.

This sequence joins TRBV2 and TRBJ1-5; perhaps TRBD1 as D (6 bases). CDR1 is SNHLY and CDR2 is FYNNEI in the germline V gene. V lost 6 bases and J 8 bases, leaving 14 bases between the germline ends. This CDR3 region has 13 residues. CDR3 residues: CASRPQGREPQHF. The CDR3 DNA reads as TGTGCCAGCAGACCACAGGGAAGAGAGCCCCAGCATTTT.

V gene TRBV5-1 combines with J gene TRBJ2-6, with D hard to call. Germline V gives CDR1 SGHRS, CDR2 YFSETQ. CDR3 size: 15 residues. V was pared by 0 bases and J by 2 bases, with 6 bases between. As DNA, the CDR3 is TGCGCCAGCAGCTTGGGGGCAGCTGGGGCCAACGTCCTGACTTTC. Its translation is CASSLGAAGANVLTF. The full variable domain, its missing parts supplied by reference TRBV5-1 and TRBJ2-6, is KAGVTQTPRYLIKTRGQQVTLSCSPISGHRSVSWYQQTPGQGLQFLFEYFSETQRNKGNFPGRFSGRQFSNSRSEMNVSTLELGDSALYLCASSLGAAGANVLTFGAGSRLTVL.

Only a few counts were recorded for this clone. The chain couples TRBV7-9 to TRBJ2-4, with D possibly TRBD1 on 5 matching bases. This CDR3 is built from 16 residues. Trimming pared 4 bases from V and 3 bases from J, leaving 16 bases between. Germline V gene sequence: CDR1 SEHNR, CDR2 FQNEAQ (reference sequence). CDR3 in amino acids: CASSSWTSSGKNIQYF. DNA of the CDR3: TGTGCCAGCAGCTCTTGGACAAGTTCGGGCAAAAACATTCAGTACTTC.

J is TRBJ2-1 and V is TRBV10-3, with D possibly matching TRBD2 (7 bases). CDR1 and CDR2 from the germline V gene are ENHRY and SYGVKD. This CDR3 spans 12 amino acids. V was trimmed by 8 bases and J by 9 bases, leaving 14 bases between them. The CDR3, as DNA: TGTGCCATCCTACGAAGGGGGGGTGAGCAGTTCTTC. Translation gives CAILRRGGEQFF.

This clone came up a few times. The chain joins TRBV4-3 to TRBJ1-6, with unresolved D. V shed 2 bases and J shed 7 bases, with 18 bases lying between them. The CDR3 is made up of 17 amino acids. The germline CDR1 and CDR2 sequences are LGHNA and YSLEER. DNA for the CDR3: TGCGCCAGCAGCCAATCAATGCGAGTACGGGAAAATTCACCCCTCCACTTT. Translating gives CASSQSMRVRENSPLHF.

The chain links TRBV11-3 to TRBJ2-7, with D possibly matching TRBD2 (5 bases). Germline lookup yields CDR1 SGHNT and CDR2 YENEEA. Trimming removed 0 bases from V and 0 bases from J, with 12 bases in between. The CDR3 is made up of 16 amino acids. In DNA, the CDR3 is TGTGCCAGCAGCTTAGATCGGATAGGGAGCTCCTACGAGCAGTACTTC. This translates into CASSLDRIGSSYEQYF. Complete variable domain (other parts from reference TRBV11-3 and TRBJ2-7): EAGVVQSPRYKIIEKKQPVAFWCNPISGHNTLYWYLQNLGQGPELLIRYENEEAVDDSQLPKDRFSAERLKGVDSTLKIQPAELGDSAVYLCASSLDRIGSSYEQYFGPGTRLTVT.

This clone was observed a single time. The J gene is TRBJ2-3, the V gene TRBV11-3, with D unclear. Germline CDR1 is SGHNT and CDR2 is YENEEA. V gave up 5 bases and J gave up 6 bases, with 15 bases separating them. The CDR3 has 14 amino acids. The CDR3 loop is CASSAVLVGDTQYF. CDR3 sequence (DNA): TGTGCCAGCAGCGCGGTCTTAGTCGGGGATACGCAGTATTTT.

This clone came up a few times. CDR3 sequence (DNA): TGCGCCAGCAGCGCAGCTCCTAGCGGGGATTACAATGAGCAGTTCTTC. This gives the protein CASSAAPSGDYNEQFF. V is TRBV5-1 and J is TRBJ2-1; 9 nucleotides agree with TRBD2. Trimming removed 4 bases from V and 4 bases from J; junction bases left unmatched: 9. The CDR3 contains 16 residues. Per germline, CDR1 SGHRS and CDR2 YFSETQ.

V is TRBV11-3 and J is TRBJ1-1; D remains ambiguous. Deletions cut 4 bases from V and 5 bases from J, with 8 bases between. The germline V gene encodes CDR1 SGHNT and CDR2 YENEEA. This CDR3 is built from 12 residues. The CDR3 protein is CASSSSGTEAFF. CDR3 coding DNA: TGTGCCAGCAGCTCGTCCGGGACTGAAGCTTTCTTT.

This clone was found once. The gene calls are TRBV30 and TRBJ1-1, with D unclear. Germline V CDR1 and CDR2: GTSNPN, SVGIG (reference sequence). The CDR3 runs 14 residues. V lost 5 bases to trimming and J lost 1 base, with 14 bases between them. CDR3 residues: CAWATGMANTEAFF. The CDR3 DNA reads as TGTGCCTGGGCGACCGGGATGGCGAACACTGAAGCTTTCTTT.

V and J are TRBV27 and TRBJ2-1; D gene unclear. V was cut by 8 bases and J by 4 bases, with 12 bases left in between. The V gene's germline CDR1 is MNHEY and CDR2 SMNVEV (reference sequence). This CDR3 has 13 residues. The chain's CDR3 is CASGRGFYNEQFF. Written as DNA, the CDR3 is TGTGCCAGCGGCCGAGGTTTTTACAATGAGCAGTTCTTC.

The chain is built from TRBV2 and TRBJ2-7; D might be TRBD2 (5 bases). V lost 8 bases and J 3 bases, leaving 8 bases between the germline ends. The CDR3 runs 11 residues. CDR1 and CDR2 from the germline V gene are SNHLY and FYNNEI. As DNA, the CDR3 is TGTGCCAGCCAAGAGGGCTACGAGCAGTACTTC. Translated: CASQEGYEQYF. Full variable domain (rest looked up from reference TRBV2 and TRBJ2-7): EPEVTQTPSHQVTQMGQEVILRCVPISNHLYFYWYRQILGQKVEFLVSFYNNEISEKSEIFDDQFSVERPDGSNFTLKIRSTKLEDSAMYFCASQEGYEQYFGPGTRLTVT.

This sequence joins TRBV19 and TRBJ1-5; D is possibly TRBD1 (6 bases). The CDR3 has 15 residues. CDR1 LNHDA and CDR2 SQIVND come from the germline V gene (reference sequence). Between the trimmed V and J ends, which lost 6 bases and 7 bases, there was a span of 19 bases. In nucleotides, the CDR3 is TGTGCCAGTAGGGGAAACGGGGGGGCGAGGCAGCCCCAGCATTTT. It encodes CASRGNGGARQPQHF.

This clone was seen only a few times. The CDR3 region is CASSYGYGNTIYF. The CDR3 DNA sequence: TGTGCCAGCAGCTACGGGTATGGAAACACCATATATTTT. The chain combines TRBV11-1 with TRBJ1-3; D is uncertain. There are 13 residues in the CDR3. CDR1 is SGHAT and CDR2 is FQDESV in the germline V gene (reference sequence). Trimming stripped 4 bases from V and 3 bases from J, with 7 bases between.

This clone has only a few counts. CDR3 nucleotide sequence: TGTGCCAGCAGGACAGTATTTAATGAAAAACTGTTTTTT. This sequence encodes CASRTVFNEKLFF. The V gene is TRBV2, the J gene TRBJ1-4; maybe TRBD1 (5 bases). Trimming took 6 bases from V and 4 from J, leaving 9 bases between them. Germline-derived CDR1 and CDR2 are SNHLY and FYNNEI. The CDR3 sequence is 13 residues long.

This clone was counted once. The rearrangement uses TRBV4-3 and TRBJ2-7; 10 positions match TRBD1. J was trimmed by 3 bases and V by 4 bases; bases with no gene match: 0. Germline CDR1 and CDR2: LGHNA and YSLEER. The CDR3 consists of 13 residues. CDR3 sequence (DNA): TGCGCCAGCAGCCGGGACAGGGGCTACGAGCAGTACTTC. It is translated as CASSRDRGYEQYF.

The chain is built from TRBV30 and TRBJ1-2; 7 bases map to TRBD1. Germline V CDR1 and CDR2: GTSNPN, SVGIG (reference sequence). After removal of 4 bases from V and 4 bases from J, the junction contained 6 bases not matched to a gene. This CDR3 spans 13 amino acids. The CDR3 DNA is TGTGCCTGGAACCGGGACAGACCCTATGGCTACACCTTC. Translating gives CAWNRDRPYGYTF.

This clone was seen more than once but under ten times. The gene calls are TRBV19 and TRBJ2-7; 8 nucleotides agree with TRBD1. This CDR3 has 15 amino acids. Per the germline V gene, CDR1 is LNHDA and CDR2 is SQIVND (reference sequence). Trimming cost V 5 bases and J 2 bases; bases outside gene matches: 8. The CDR3 nucleotides read TGTGCCAGTAGTCCCGGACAGGGTTGGACCTACGAGCAGTACTTC. Translated, it gives CASSPGQGWTYEQYF.

This clone was found once. This chain connects TRBV12-5 to TRBJ2-5; the match to TRBD1 covers 7 bases. The V segment lost 7 bases and the J segment 2 bases; nucleotides outside the gene matches: 7. Germline V lookup: CDR1 LGHNT, CDR2 FRNRAP. CDR3 length equals 14 residues. The CDR3 DNA follows: TGTGCTAGTGCCTCAAGGACAGGACAAGAGACCCAGTACTTC. Amino acid sequence: CASASRTGQETQYF.

This chain joins TRBV11-1 and TRBJ1-1; 9 positions agree with TRBD1. This CDR3 comprises 14 residues. From germline, CDR1 is SGHAT and CDR2 FQDESV (reference sequence). Trimming cost V 5 bases and J 5 bases; bases outside gene matches: 6. The CDR3 region is CASSRGQGGTEAFF. The CDR3 nucleotides read TGTGCCAGCAGCCGGGGACAGGGAGGGACTGAAGCTTTCTTT. The full variable domain, rest sourced from reference TRBV11-1 and TRBJ1-1, is EAEVAQSPRYKITEKSQAVAFWCDPISGHATLYWYRQILGQGPELLVQFQDESVVDDSQLPKDRFSAERLKGVDSTLKIQPAELGDSAMYLCASSRGQGGTEAFFGQGTRLTVV.

The CDR3 reads CASSLGTSLLTDTQYF. In DNA, the CDR3 is TGCGCCAGCAGCTTGGGGACTTCCCTACTCACAGATACGCAGTATTTT. The chain couples TRBV5-1 to TRBJ2-3; possible D gene TRBD2, 5 bases. Germline values: CDR1 SGHRS, CDR2 YFSETQ. Trimming pared 0 bases from V and 2 bases from J, leaving 13 bases between. The CDR3 runs 16 residues.

The chain carries TRBV4-2 and TRBJ2-7, with TRBD2 matching 15 bases. Germline assignment: CDR1 LGHNA and CDR2 YNFKEQ. The length of the CDR3 is 21 residues. After removal of 2 bases from V and 1 base from J, the junction contained 15 bases not matched to a gene. The CDR3 DNA reads as TGTGCCAGCAGCCAACCCAACCGGGGACTAGCGGGGGGAAGCACTTCCTACGAGCAGTACTTC. Its protein product is CASSQPNRGLAGGSTSYEQYF.

This clone was observed a single time. This chain connects TRBV30 to TRBJ1-2; possible D gene TRBD1, 6 bases. V lost 6 bases, J lost 7 bases, and 18 bases lay in between. The CDR3 has 13 amino acids. Per the germline V gene, CDR1 is GTSNPN and CDR2 is SVGIG (reference sequence). The CDR3 sequence: CACYREAMRGYTF. The CDR3 DNA reads TGTGCCTGTTACAGGGAAGCTATGCGTGGCTACACCTTC. The whole variable domain, filled in from reference TRBV30 and TRBJ1-2, reads SQTIHQWPATLVQPVGSPLSLECTVEGTSNPNLYWYRQAAGRGLQLLFYSVGIGQISSEVPQNLSASRPQDRQFILSSKKLLLSDSGFYLCACYREAMRGYTFGSGTRLTVV.

The gene calls are TRBV11-2 and TRBJ2-1, with 7 positions matching TRBD2. V lost 6 bases, J lost 4 bases, and 9 bases stayed unmatched. The CDR3 runs to 15 residues. CDR1 and CDR2 from the germline V gene are SGHAT and FQNNGV. The CDR3 DNA reads as TGTGCCAGCAGTCCGTGGGAGCGGGGTTACAATGAGCAGTTCTTC. It encodes CASSPWERGYNEQFF.

The chain joins TRBV5-6 to TRBJ1-1, with 7 bases fitting TRBD1. The trim removed 1 base at V and 6 bases at J, leaving 18 bases unmatched. CDR3 length equals 18 residues. Germline V gene lookup returns CDR1 SGHDT and CDR2 YYEEEE. The CDR3 DNA sequence: TGTGCCAGCAGCTTGTGGGGGAGACAGGGAAGGGGATTTTCTGAAGCTTTCTTT. Residues: CASSLWGRQGRGFSEAFF.

The chain employs TRBV30 and TRBJ1-2; a weak D match, TRBD1 (6 bases). The CDR3 is 13 residues long. Germline CDR1 and CDR2: GTSNPN and SVGIG (reference sequence). V lost 7 bases to trimming and J lost 0 bases, with 12 bases between them. The CDR3 DNA is TGTGCCTCGGACAGTCTAGCTAACTATGGCTACACCTTC. It specifies CASDSLANYGYTF.

The CDR3, as DNA: TGTGCCAGCAGCTTCGACAGTAATTCACCCCTCCACTTT. Protein product: CASSFDSNSPLHF. The rearrangement uses TRBV5-4 and TRBJ1-6, with a weak D call TRBD1 (5 bases). The CDR3 extends over 13 amino acids. Trimming cost V 2 bases and J 6 bases, with 6 bases left between them. In germline, CDR1 is SGHNT, CDR2 YYREEE (reference sequence).